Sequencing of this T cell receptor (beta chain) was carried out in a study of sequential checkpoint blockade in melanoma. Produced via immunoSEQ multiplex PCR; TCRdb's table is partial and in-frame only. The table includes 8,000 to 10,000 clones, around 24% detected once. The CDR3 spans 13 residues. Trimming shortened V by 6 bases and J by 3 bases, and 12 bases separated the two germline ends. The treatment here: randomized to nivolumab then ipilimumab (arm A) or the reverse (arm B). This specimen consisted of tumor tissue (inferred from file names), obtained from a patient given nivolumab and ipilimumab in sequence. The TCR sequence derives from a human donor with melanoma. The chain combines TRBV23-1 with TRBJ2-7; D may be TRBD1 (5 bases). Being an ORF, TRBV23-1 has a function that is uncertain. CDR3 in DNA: TGCGCCAGCAGCTTAGACAGCTACTACGAGCAGTACTTC. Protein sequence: CASSLDSYYEQYF.